This TCR beta chain emerged from a study of cytomegalovirus exposure and HLA in healthy donors. Unrecorded immune exposure was likely among donors, who were nominally healthy when sampled. Study observations and caveats: Reports state that TCR beta sequences accurately predicted most subjects' HLA-A and HLA-B alleles. Among the most significant clusters, several appeared linked to common viral pathogens in a later analysis.

Primers for the PCR totalled 60 Vbeta and 13 Jbeta. The assay was immunoSEQ multiplex PCR, and TCRdb's table has in-frame clones only and misses some. The profile shows about 130,000 clones, roughly 78% of them singletons. With respect to this clone: The antigen remains unidentified.

Germline-derived CDR1 and CDR2 are SGDLS and YYNGEE. V lost 0 bases, J lost 4 bases, and 6 bases stayed unmatched. CDR3 size: 15 residues. The TCR sequence derives from a male donor in good health and CMV-seronegative. The sequenced sample was PBMCs. The chain joins TRBV9 to TRBJ2-5, with 7 bases matching TRBD1. The CDR3 coding sequence is TGTGCCAGCAGCGTAGAAGGGGGCCTAAGAGAGACCCAGTACTTC. This sequence encodes CASSVEGGLRETQYF.